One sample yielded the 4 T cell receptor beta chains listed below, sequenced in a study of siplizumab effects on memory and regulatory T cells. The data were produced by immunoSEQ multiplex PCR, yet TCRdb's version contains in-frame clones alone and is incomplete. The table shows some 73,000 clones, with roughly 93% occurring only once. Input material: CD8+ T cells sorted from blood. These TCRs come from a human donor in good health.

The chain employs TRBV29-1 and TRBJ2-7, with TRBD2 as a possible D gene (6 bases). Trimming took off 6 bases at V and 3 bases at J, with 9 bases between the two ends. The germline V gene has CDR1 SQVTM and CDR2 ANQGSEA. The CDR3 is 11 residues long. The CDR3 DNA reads TGCAGCGTCTTCGGGGGCTACGAGCAGTACTTC. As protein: CSVFGGYEQYF.

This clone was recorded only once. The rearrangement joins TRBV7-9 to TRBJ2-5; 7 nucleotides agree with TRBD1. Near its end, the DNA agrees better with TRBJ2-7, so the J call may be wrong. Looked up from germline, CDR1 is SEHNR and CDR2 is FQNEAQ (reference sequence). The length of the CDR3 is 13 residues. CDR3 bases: TGTGCCAGCAGCCCGGGACAGAACTACGAGCAGTACTTC. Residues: CASSPGQNYEQYF.

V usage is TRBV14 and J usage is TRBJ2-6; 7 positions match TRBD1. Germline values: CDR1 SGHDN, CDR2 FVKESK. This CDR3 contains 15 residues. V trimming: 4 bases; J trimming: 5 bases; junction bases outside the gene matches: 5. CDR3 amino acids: CASSLGDSRANVLTF. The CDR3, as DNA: TGTGCCAGCAGCCTCGGGGACAGTCGGGCCAACGTCCTGACTTTC.

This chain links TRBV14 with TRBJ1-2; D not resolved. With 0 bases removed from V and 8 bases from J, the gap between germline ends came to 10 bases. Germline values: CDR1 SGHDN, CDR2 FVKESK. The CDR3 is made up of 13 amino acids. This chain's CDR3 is CASSQEGLGGYTF. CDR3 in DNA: TGTGCCAGCAGCCAAGAAGGGCTCGGGGGCTACACCTTC.